These 18 T cell receptor beta chains originate from one sample sequenced in a study of OX40 agonist ivuxolimab in advanced cancers. Some clones are missing from TCRdb's copy, which holds only in-frame ones; the method was immunoSEQ multiplex PCR. This table has 45,000 to 65,000 clones, approximately 87% appearing once. The sequencing here drew on CD4+ or CD8+ T cells sorted from blood, taken in a trial of the OX40 agonist ivuxolimab. These receptors all stem from an adult with an advanced solid tumor such as melanoma, head and neck, liver or kidney cancer.

The J gene is TRBJ2-7, the V gene TRBV19; no definite D call. Trimming removed 5 bases from V and 2 bases from J, with 13 bases in between. CDR1 and CDR2 from the germline V gene are LNHDA and SQIVND (reference sequence). The CDR3 loop spans 14 amino acids. CDR3 in amino acids: CASSRRIDTYEQYF. The CDR3 coding sequence is TGTGCCAGTAGTCGGCGGATTGATACCTACGAGCAGTACTTC.

The V call is TRBV5-1, the J call TRBJ2-1; D gene uncertain. CDR3 length: 14 amino acids. The V end was cut by 0 bases, the J end by 7 bases, with 11 bases between. Germline CDR1 and CDR2: SGHRS and YFSETQ. This CDR3 reads CASSLVMSVNEQFF. The DNA of the CDR3 is TGCGCCAGCAGCTTGGTGATGTCTGTGAATGAGCAGTTCTTC.

This chain connects TRBV29-1 to TRBJ1-2; D not resolved. Trimming pared 8 bases from V and 3 bases from J, leaving 10 bases between. The CDR3 spans 11 residues. CDR1 is SQVTM, CDR2 ANQGSEA, per germline. The DNA of the CDR3 is TGCAGCCTTCACGGAGACTATGGCTACACCTTC. This sequence encodes CSLHGDYGYTF.

V usage is TRBV7-2 and J usage is TRBJ1-2, with a weak D call TRBD1 (6 bases). The CDR3 totals 13 residues. CDR1 and CDR2 (germline): SGHTA, FQGNSA. With 4 bases removed from V and 5 bases from J, the gap between germline ends came to 11 bases. CDR3 residues: CASSYGRGYGYTF. The CDR3, as DNA: TGTGCCAGCAGCTACGGCAGGGGATATGGCTACACCTTC.

This clone was observed a few times. The chain joins TRBV19 to TRBJ1-2; D gene unclear. Germline values: CDR1 LNHDA, CDR2 SQIVND (reference sequence). V lost 3 bases and J lost 3, with 11 bases in between. The CDR3 consists of 14 residues. The CDR3 nucleotides are TGTGCCAGTAGTATTGCTAGGGAAGACTATGGCTACACCTTC. Translated, it gives CASSIAREDYGYTF.

The CDR3: CASSLGNRGFMNTEAFF. CDR3 nucleotide sequence: TGTGCCAGCAGCTTAGGCAATAGGGGGTTCATGAACACTGAAGCTTTCTTT. This chain connects TRBV7-9 to TRBJ1-1, with D perhaps matching TRBD1 (6 bases). The V and J ends lost 1 base and 0 bases respectively, with 15 bases between them. CDR1 and CDR2 (germline): SEHNR, FQNEAQ (reference sequence). This CDR3 has 17 amino acids.

This chain uses TRBV9 with TRBJ1-5; 8 nucleotides line up with TRBD1. The junction had 4 bases not matched to a gene; V was cut back by 3 bases and J by 5 bases. This CDR3 comprises 14 residues. Germline values: CDR1 SGDLS, CDR2 YYNGEE. The CDR3 nucleotides read TGTGCCAGCAGCGGACCGGACAGGGATCAGCCCCAGCATTTT. As protein: CASSGPDRDQPQHF.

The V call is TRBV11-3, the J call TRBJ2-5; a weak D match, TRBD1 (6 bases). The tail of the sequence fits TRBJ2-7 better, so the J call may be wrong. This CDR3 is built from 17 residues. The germline gives CDR1 SGHNT, CDR2 YENEEA. The CDR3 protein is CASSLDRAGEPSYEQYF. CDR3 bases: TGTGCCAGCAGCTTAGATCGCGCAGGGGAGCCCTCCTACGAGCAGTACTTC.

The table lists this clone with a count of one. One junction end disagrees with the germline gene, perhaps due to a read error. The chain joins TRBV7-9 to TRBJ1-6, with D tentatively TRBD1 (6 bases). The CDR3 has 15 residues. Per germline, CDR1 SEHNR and CDR2 FQNEAQ (reference sequence). CDR3 in DNA: TGTGCCGGCAGCTTCAGGGGCTCCTATAATTCACCCCTCCACTTT. Translation gives CAGSFRGSYNSPLHF.

This clone was recorded a few times. The chain employs TRBV5-1 and TRBJ2-3; 8 bases map to TRBD1. The trim removed 5 bases at V and 3 bases at J, leaving 8 bases unmatched. Per the germline V gene, CDR1 is SGHRS and CDR2 is YFSETQ. This CDR3 is 15 amino acids long. The DNA for the CDR3 is TGCGCCAGCAGGGAGGGTCAGGGGGCAACAGATACGCAGTATTTT. Protein: CASREGQGATDTQYF.

The chain combines TRBV6-5 with TRBJ1-4, with 8 bases identical to TRBD1. V was clipped by 6 bases and J by 11 bases; unmatched bases: 14. The CDR3 is made up of 15 amino acids. CDR1 and CDR2 (germline): MNHEY, SVGAGI. The CDR3 region is CASSGTGLGVRKLFF. DNA for the CDR3: TGTGCCAGCAGCGGGACAGGACTCGGGGTGAGGAAACTGTTTTTT.

The rearrangement uses TRBV7-2 and TRBJ1-1, with 9 positions matching TRBD1. V lost 1 base, J lost 2 bases, and 14 bases stayed unmatched. Germline-derived CDR1 and CDR2 are SGHTA and FQGNSA. CDR3 length equals 19 residues. The CDR3, as DNA: TGTGCCAGCAGCTTAGAAATCTGGGGACAGGGAACGTATAACACTGAAGCTTTCTTT. Translating it yields CASSLEIWGQGTYNTEAFF.

This chain links TRBV27 with TRBJ1-1, with D hard to call. Trimming left V 4 bases short and J 8 bases short, with 14 bases between. Per the germline V gene, CDR1 is MNHEY and CDR2 is SMNVEV (reference sequence). CDR3 size: 13 residues. CDR3 sequence: CASSSSPGIEAFF. The CDR3 region has the DNA TGTGCCAGCAGTTCATCCCCCGGGATCGAAGCTTTCTTT.

The V gene is TRBV7-7, the J gene TRBJ2-3; TRBD2 aligns across 10 bases. Germline V lookup: CDR1 SSHAT, CDR2 FNYEAQ (reference sequence). The junction had 4 bases not matched to a gene; V was cut back by 1 base and J by 3 bases. This CDR3 is built from 16 residues. The CDR3 DNA is TGTGCCAGCAGCTTAGGGACTAGCGGTGTAACAGATACGCAGTATTTT. Its protein product is CASSLGTSGVTDTQYF.

The chain couples TRBV5-5 to TRBJ2-7, with D perhaps matching TRBD1 (6 bases). CDR1 SGHKS and CDR2 YYEKEE come from the germline V gene (reference sequence). There are 14 residues in the CDR3. V was clipped by 3 bases and J by 2 bases, with 12 bases between them. The CDR3 reads CASSWAQGPYEQYF. CDR3 DNA: TGTGCCAGCAGCTGGGCACAGGGCCCCTACGAGCAGTACTTC.

The CDR3 nucleotides read TGCGCCAGCAGCTTGGTTCAGGGTACCGGGGAGCTGTTTTTT. This translates into CASSLVQGTGELFF. This sequence joins TRBV5-1 and TRBJ2-2; weak D call: TRBD1 (5 bases). V shed 0 bases and J shed 5 bases, with 8 bases lying between them. The CDR3 runs to 14 residues. Germline CDR1 reads SGHRS; CDR2 reads YFSETQ.

This clone has only one observation. The rearrangement links TRBV29-1 to TRBJ1-1, with D unresolved. The CDR3 is 13 residues long. V lost 6 bases to trimming and J lost 4 bases, with 15 bases between them. Germline values: CDR1 SQVTM, CDR2 ANQGSEA. This CDR3 is CSVVLGRSTEAFF. CDR3 bases: TGCAGCGTAGTACTCGGGCGGAGCACTGAAGCTTTCTTT.

The chain joins TRBV5-4 to TRBJ2-3; 14 nucleotides agree with TRBD2. CDR3 length: 17 residues. After removal of 4 bases from V and 1 base from J, the junction contained 5 bases not matched to a gene. The germline CDR1 and CDR2 sequences are SGHNT and YYREEE (reference sequence). CDR3 amino acids: CASSGGTSGGRTDTQYF. CDR3 nucleotide sequence: TGTGCCAGCAGCGGAGGGACTAGCGGGGGCCGCACAGATACGCAGTATTTT.